What follows are 9 T cell receptor beta chains derived from one specimen sequenced in a study of T cell repertoires in cytomegalovirus infection. TCRdb reanalysed the reads using MiXCR and keeps one entry per CDR3 protein. The sample lists approximately 990,000 distinct CDR3 sequences, around 30% occurring once. The antigens for these receptors are not known. The sample in question was cultured CD8+ T cells from PBMCs, obtained from culture after CMV antigen stimulation. Receptors were obtained from a human donor in good health (CMV status not recorded). Some clones in this sample may be carry-over from other donors' samples.

The V gene is TRBV27, the J gene TRBJ1-2, with D perhaps TRBD1 (5 bases). The CDR3 extends over 15 amino acids. The V gene lost 5 bases and the J gene lost 2 bases, with 15 bases spanning the gap. CDR1 and CDR2 (germline): MNHEY, SMNVEV (reference sequence). This chain's CDR3 is CASSPRTFPNYGYTF. CDR3 coding DNA: TGTGCCAGCAGTCCTCGGACATTTCCGAACTATGGCTACACCTTC.

The chain couples TRBV27 to TRBJ1-5; 8 positions match TRBD1. Trimming removed 5 bases from V and 4 bases from J; junction bases left unmatched: 7. This CDR3 has 15 residues. Germline V gene lookup returns CDR1 MNHEY and CDR2 SMNVEV (reference sequence). Written as DNA, the CDR3 is TGTGCCAGCAGTCCCCGGGACAGGATTAATCAGCCCCAGCATTTT. It yields the protein CASSPRDRINQPQHF.

The rearrangement joins TRBV6-6 to TRBJ1-4; D unresolved. V lost 6 bases, J lost 8 bases, and 10 bases lay in between. The CDR3 loop spans 12 amino acids. Germline V gives CDR1 MNHNY, CDR2 SVGAGI (reference sequence). The DNA for the CDR3 is TGTGCCAGCAGCCACGAGGGAGAAAAACTGTTTTTT. Translated, it gives CASSHEGEKLFF.

This clonotype appeared a few times. The chain combines TRBV5-1 with TRBJ2-3; 11 bases agree with TRBD2. V lost 0 bases to trimming and J lost 2 bases; unmatched junction nucleotides: 5. This CDR3 region has 17 residues. From germline, CDR1 is SGHRS and CDR2 YFSETQ. The CDR3, as DNA: TGCGCCAGCAGCTTGGTGGGACTAGCGGACTTCACAGATACGCAGTATTTT. Amino acids: CASSLVGLADFTDTQYF.

This clonotype has more than one count but fewer than ten. The rearrangement links TRBV12-3 or TRBV12-4 to TRBJ2-5, with D perhaps matching TRBD1 or TRBD2 (5 bases each). V shed 2 bases and J shed 5 bases, with 12 bases lying between them. The CDR3 runs 14 residues. The CDR3 DNA follows: TGTGCCAGCAGTTTAACGGGGCCCGTGGAGACCCAGTACTTC. The encoded protein is CASSLTGPVETQYF.

In its sample, this clonotype was seen many times. This sequence joins TRBV7-6 and TRBJ1-6; D gene ambiguous. The CDR3 is 15 residues long. Germline V gene sequence: CDR1 SGHVS, CDR2 FNYEAQ. V was cut by 1 base and J by 9 bases, with 13 bases left in between. In DNA form, the CDR3 reads TGTGCCAGCAGCTTAGTTGGAGCGGAGGGTTCACCCCTCCACTTT. It yields the protein CASSLVGAEGSPLHF.

The rearrangement joins TRBV7-6 to TRBJ1-1; TRBD1 matches 10 bases. V shed 5 bases and J 4 bases; nucleotides not matched to a gene: 4. CDR1 is SGHVS and CDR2 is FNYEAQ in the germline V gene. The CDR3 is made up of 14 amino acids. The CDR3 sequence: CASSAGQGTTEAFF. The CDR3 DNA is TGTGCCAGCAGCGCGGGACAGGGGACCACTGAAGCTTTCTTT.

This clonotype was seen many times. This chain links TRBV12-3 or TRBV12-4 with TRBJ1-1; D not certain. V lost 3 bases, J lost 4 bases, and 9 bases lay in between. This CDR3 region has 13 residues. CDR3: CASSFGFVTEAFF. In DNA, the CDR3 is TGTGCCAGCAGTTTTGGGTTCGTCACTGAAGCTTTCTTT.

This chain uses TRBV6-2 or TRBV6-3 with TRBJ1-2; a weak D match, TRBD1 (6 bases). Germline V gene lookup returns CDR1 MNHEY and CDR2 SVGEGT. The CDR3 has 16 residues. V shed 0 bases and J shed 0 bases, with 11 bases lying between them. The CDR3 spells CASSYSADSPNYGYTF. The CDR3 nucleotides read TGTGCCAGCAGTTACTCCGCGGACAGCCCTAACTATGGCTACACCTTC.